The rows below give T cell receptor beta chains drawn from one sample of a study of blood T cells in healthy people across ages. TCRdb re-analysed the 5' RACE reads in MiXCR, keeping a single row per CDR3 protein. The sample has fewer than 2 million distinct CDR3 sequences; approximately 40% are singletons. Material: blood. Receptors originate from a human donor in good health. The CDR3 runs from the conserved cysteine through the conserved F or W. Each record gives: J gene, V gene, D gene, clone size, CDR3 DNA, CDR3 protein. D genes are given only for firm matches. Clone size is not always given. Where it is, it says once, few, many or a class for expanded clones.

>TRBJ1-2|TRBV29-1|TRBD1|many
TGCAGCGTTGCCGGGACAGCTAACTATGGCTACACCTTC
CSVAGTANYGYTF
>TRBJ2-3|TRBV20-1|.|.
TGCAGTGCTAGAGGGGGGTCGATGGCTAGCACAGATACGCAGTATTTT
CSARGGSMASTDTQYF
>TRBJ1-2|TRBV4-1|.|.
TGCGCCAGCAGCCAACAACCGGGGGGCACCTATGGCTACACCTTC
CASSQQPGGTYGYTF
>TRBJ1-1|TRBV12-5|.|.
TGTGCTAGTGGTTTGTCGGGGGCAGGGCCGGAGGAAAACACTGAAGCTTTCTTT
CASGLSGAGPEENTEAFF
>TRBJ2-6|TRBV10-3|.|many
TGTGCCACCAGGGTCTGGGCTGGGGCCAACGTCCTGACTTTC
CATRVWAGANVLTF
>TRBJ1-4|TRBV7-8|.|.
TGTGCCAGCGGATTTAGGCCGGGGGACGAAAAACTGTTTTTT
CASGFRPGDEKLFF
>TRBJ2-3|TRBV10-3|TRBD1|.
TGTGCCATCAGTGAGTCCGACAGGGACACAGATACGCAGTATTTT
CAISESDRDTDTQYF
>TRBJ2-5|TRBV7-2|.|many
TGTGCCAGCAGCTCTACGGTCCAAGAGACCCAGTACTTC
CASSSTVQETQYF
>TRBJ2-1|TRBV29-1|TRBD1|many
TGCAGCGCTACGACAGGGGGCGGAGATGAGCAGTTCTTC
CSATTGGGDEQFF
>TRBJ1-1|TRBV15|.|.
TGTGCCACCAGCAGAGAGGCCGGCACTGAAGCTTTCTTT
CATSREAGTEAFF
>TRBJ2-3|TRBV7-2|TRBD2|.
TGTGCCAGCAGCTTAGAAGGGACTAGCGGAGATACGCAGTATTTT
CASSLEGTSGDTQYF
>TRBJ2-7|TRBV3-1|.|.
TGTGCCAGCAGCCGGGGTGCGGGAAACTCCTACGAGCAGTACTTC
CASSRGAGNSYEQYF
>TRBJ2-1|TRBV4-3|TRBD2|.
TGCGCCAGCAGCCAAGATCGCGGGGGGGCCCGGGAGCAGTTCTTC
CASSQDRGGAREQFF
>TRBJ1-2|TRBV29-1|.|.
TGCAGCGTTTCTACAGGCGCAGCTAACTATGGCTACACCTTC
CSVSTGAANYGYTF
>TRBJ2-1|TRBV6-6|TRBD2|once
TGTGCCAGCAGTTACGGGGCTAGCGGGGTAGGGTTCTTC
CASSYGASGVGFF
>TRBJ1-5|TRBV6-2/TRBV6-3|.|.
TGTGCCAGCACTGATTACAGGGATCAGCCCCAGCATTTT
CASTDYRDQPQHF
>TRBJ1-2|TRBV9|.|.
TGTGCCAGCAGCCCAACTAGACCCGGGAGGACATTTCGCGGCTACACCTTC
CASSPTRPGRTFRGYTF
>TRBJ1-2|TRBV18|TRBD1|few
TGTGCCAGCTCACCACGAAGCCCACAGGGGCCCTATGGCTACACCTTC
CASSPRSPQGPYGYTF
>TRBJ2-1|TRBV7-2|.|.
TGTGCCAGCAGCTATACAGGGTGGGAGCAGTTCTTC
CASSYTGWEQFF
>TRBJ1-2|TRBV11-2|TRBD1|.
TGTGCCAGCAGCTTCCTAGACAGGGTCCATGGCTACACCTTC
CASSFLDRVHGYTF
>TRBJ2-3|TRBV5-5|.|few
TGTACCAGCAGCTTGGTATGGGACACGGGAAGTACGCAGTATTTT
CTSSLVWDTGSTQYF
>TRBJ2-7|TRBV4-1|.|.
TGCGCCAGCAGCCATTATCTTTCCGGGACCTCCTACGAGCAGTACTTC
CASSHYLSGTSYEQYF
>TRBJ2-3|TRBV6-2/TRBV6-3|.|.
TGTGCCAGCGGACGCGGTCTAAACACAGATACGCAGTATTTT
CASGRGLNTDTQYF